This T cell receptor (beta chain) is from a study of immune heterogeneity within non-small cell lung tumors. Using 32 V and 13 J primers, multiplex PCR amplified TCR beta CDR3. TCRdb reanalysed the multiplex PCR reads using MiXCR and keeps one entry per CDR3 protein. The sample contains tens of thousands of distinct CDR3 sequences, under 35% of which appear only once. This clonotype has only a few counts. Template material for each sample was 600 to 750 ng of bulk tumor genomic DNA. Several widely spaced biopsies per primary tumor were taken during surgery. Each patient presented with untreated, newly diagnosed non-small cell lung cancer and received curative surgery. CDR1 is SNHLY, CDR2 FYNNEI, per germline. CDR3 size: 14 residues. Trimming shortened V by 4 bases and J by 5 bases, and 11 bases separated the two germline ends.

The sequencing input was lung tumor tissue. The V call is TRBV2, the J call TRBJ2-2; D may correspond to TRBD1 or TRBD2 (5 bases each). The receptor was derived from a middle-aged man with non-small cell lung cancer. The CDR3 DNA is TGTGCCAGCAGTGCCAGGGAGCGGACCGGGGAGCTGTTTTTT. It codes for CASSARERTGELFF.